This entry lists 10 T cell receptor beta chains sequenced from one sample in a study of beta chain features in type 1 diabetes. Findings and caveats of the study: TCRB CDR3s from Type 1 diabetes patients were moderately but significantly shorter in all four CD4+ subsets.

Antigen specificity for these receptors is unknown. Every bit of the isolated RNA underwent reverse transcription, so sequencing read expressed TCRB transcripts. Generated by immunoSEQ multiplex PCR, the TCRdb table keeps only in-frame clones and is missing some. This table has about 280,000 clones, approximately 15% appearing once. Input material: naive CD4+ T cells from blood. The receptors originated from a man between 18 and 35 years old with type 1 diabetes.

This clone has just a few counts. This rearrangement joins TRBV20-1 to TRBJ2-5, with 7 bases aligning to TRBD1. The length of the CDR3 is 11 residues. CDR1 is DFQATT and CDR2 is SNEGSKA in the germline V gene (reference sequence). Trimming at V came to 3 bases and at J to 5 bases, leaving 0 bases not matched to a gene. This chain's CDR3 is CSARTGETQYF. CDR3 nucleotides: TGCAGTGCTAGGACAGGGGAGACCCAGTACTTC.

This clone was seen a handful of times. This chain links TRBV4-3 with TRBJ2-7; D is perhaps TRBD1 (5 bases). The CDR3 is 19 amino acids. V lost 0 bases and J lost 3, with 24 bases in between. Per germline, CDR1 LGHNA and CDR2 YSLEER. CDR3 loop: CASSQDFRQGSSLNYEQYF. DNA for the CDR3: TGCGCCAGCAGCCAAGATTTCAGGCAGGGCTCATCTTTGAACTACGAGCAGTACTTC.

This clone was seen ten or more times. V is TRBV29-1 and J is TRBJ2-1, with no clear D. Looked up from germline, CDR1 is SQVTM and CDR2 is ANQGSEA. V was shortened by 4 bases and J by 5 bases, with 6 bases between the two germline ends. The CDR3 extends over 11 amino acids. The DNA of the CDR3 is TGCAGCGTTGGTACGGACAATGAGCAGTTCTTC. The encoded protein is CSVGTDNEQFF.

J is TRBJ2-1 and V is TRBV10-1; a weak D match, TRBD2 (5 bases). The CDR3 is made up of 14 amino acids. CDR1 WNHNN and CDR2 SYGVQD come from the germline V gene (reference sequence). Trimming stripped 6 bases from V and 2 bases from J, with 11 bases between. The CDR3 bases are TGCGCCAGCAGCCCCGCGGGTCCCTACAATGAGCAGTTCTTC. It encodes CASSPAGPYNEQFF.

This clone has just a few counts. This sequence joins TRBV18 and TRBJ1-2; possible D gene TRBD1, 6 bases. V lost 3 bases and J lost 2, with 7 bases in between. The CDR3 length is 13 residues. Germline V gene lookup returns CDR1 KGHSH and CDR2 LQKENI. The CDR3 bases are TGTGCCAGCTCACCGGGACAAAACTATGGCTACACCTTC. Amino acids: CASSPGQNYGYTF.

The genes are TRBV9 and TRBJ2-5, with 10 nucleotides matching TRBD2. Germline V gene lookup returns CDR1 SGDLS and CDR2 YYNGEE. The V segment lost 4 bases and the J segment 5 bases; nucleotides outside the gene matches: 8. The CDR3 loop spans 15 amino acids. The CDR3 nucleotides are TGTGCCAGCAGCCAAACTAGCGGGAATGGGGAGACCCAGTACTTC. Amino acids: CASSQTSGNGETQYF.

This clone was observed a handful of times. The chain joins TRBV7-9 to TRBJ2-1; TRBD2 matches at 10 bases. The CDR3 is 15 amino acids. Germline trimming cut 3 bases from V and 8 bases from J; bases unmatched to any gene: 7. The germline V gene has CDR1 SEHNR and CDR2 FQNEAQ (reference sequence). The CDR3 here is CASSFQRGGLDEQFF. In nucleotides, the CDR3 is TGTGCCAGCAGCTTTCAGCGGGGGGGCCTAGATGAGCAGTTCTTC.

The chain joins TRBV18 to TRBJ2-1, with 8 bases identical to TRBD1. Germline CDR1 is KGHSH and CDR2 is LQKENI. The CDR3 is 16 residues long. The J segment lost 4 bases and the V segment lost 4 bases, leaving 9 bases of the junction unmatched. In DNA form, the CDR3 reads TGTGCCAGCTCACGGGGACAGGCCCCTCGTTACAATGAGCAGTTCTTC. Its translation: CASSRGQAPRYNEQFF.

The V and J genes are TRBV27 and TRBJ2-7; TRBD1 might be the D (6 bases). Trimming cost V 1 base and J 6 bases, with 19 bases left between them. Germline-derived CDR1 and CDR2 are MNHEY and SMNVEV (reference sequence). This CDR3 contains 16 residues. The CDR3 DNA reads TGTGCCAGCAGTTTATTCGGTCGTAGGGGGAGAGGCGAGCAGTACTTC. It translates to CASSLFGRRGRGEQYF.

This clone was observed a handful of times. This sequence joins TRBV4-3 and TRBJ2-5, with 8 bases fitting TRBD1. The J call may not be correct, given that the DNA end is closer to TRBJ2-7. Germline lookup yields CDR1 LGHNA and CDR2 YSLEER. This CDR3 contains 16 residues. CDR3 coding DNA: TGCGCCAGCAGCCAAGATTGGACAGGGACCTCCTACGAGCAGTACTTC. Protein: CASSQDWTGTSYEQYF.